These T cell receptor beta chains were read from a single sample in a study of beta chain features in type 1 diabetes. Sequenced by immunoSEQ multiplex PCR; TCRdb stores in-frame clones only, minus some. The sample yields around 340,000 clones, around a fifth seen once. Specimen: naive CD4+ T cells from blood. The receptors were sampled from a young woman in good health. CDR3s include the opening cysteine and the closing phenylalanine or tryptophan. Each record gives: V gene, clone size, D gene, J gene, CDR3 DNA, CDR3 protein. The D gene is left open where the match is weak. Size is stated for part of the rows, as once, few or many counts, or as a class when the clone is expanded.

TRBV5-1,.,.,TRBJ2-1,TGCGCCAGCAGCTTGGGTAGCGTAAACAATGAGCAGTTCTTC,CASSLGSVNNEQFF
TRBV5-1,few,.,TRBJ2-3,TGCGCCAGCAGCTTGGTGGCGAGCCTTGGAGCAGATACGCAGTATTTT,CASSLVASLGADTQYF
TRBV7-9,few,.,TRBJ2-7,TGTGCCAGCAGCCCCCCGGACAGACTACGAGAGCAGTACTTC,CASSPPDRLREQYF
TRBV7-6,.,.,TRBJ2-3,TGTGCCAGCAGCTTAAGAGCTAGCACAGATACGCAGTATTTT,CASSLRASTDTQYF
TRBV29-1,.,.,TRBJ2-2,TGCAGCGTAGGACAGAGAACCGGGGAGCTGTTTTTT,CSVGQRTGELFF
TRBV18,.,.,TRBJ2-1,TGTGCCAGCTCACCGCGACGGGGAAACAATGAGCAGTTCTTC,CASSPRRGNNEQFF
TRBV5-1,few,TRBD2,TRBJ2-1,TGCGCCAGCAGCTTGGGTAGCGGGCCGAGAAATGAGCAGTTCTTC,CASSLGSGPRNEQFF
TRBV19,.,.,TRBJ2-1,TGTGCCAGTAGTATAGCCGGGCTAGCGTTCTTC,CASSIAGLAFF
TRBV5-1,.,TRBD1,TRBJ2-3,TGCGCCAGCAGCTCGGGACAGGGCGGCGATACGCAGTATTTT,CASSSGQGGDTQYF
TRBV18,.,.,TRBJ2-3,TGTGCCAGCTCACCAGGAGCCCAAAGCACAGATACGCAGTATTTT,CASSPGAQSTDTQYF
TRBV7-2,few,TRBD2,TRBJ2-2,TGTGCCAGCAGCTTACCGCTAGCGGGGACCGGGGAGCTGTTTTTT,CASSLPLAGTGELFF
TRBV27,.,TRBD1,TRBJ2-5,TGTGCCAGCAGTTTAGACAGGGCCGAGACCCAGTACTTC,CASSLDRAETQYF
TRBV7-6,.,.,TRBJ2-2,TGTGCCAGCAGCCCCGTGGTCGGAGGCACCGGGGAGCTGTTTTTT,CASSPVVGGTGELFF
TRBV30,few,.,TRBJ1-1,TGTGCCTGGACACACAGGGATCAGAACACTGAAGCTTTCTTT,CAWTHRDQNTEAFF
TRBV9,few,.,TRBJ2-2,TGTGCCAGCAGCGTAGAATGGGGCTCCACGAACACCGGGGAGCTGTTTTTT,CASSVEWGSTNTGELFF
TRBV7-9,.,TRBD1,TRBJ1-2,TGTGCCAGCAGCTTTTCAGCCACGGACAGGGACTATGGCTACACCTTC,CASSFSATDRDYGYTF
TRBV5-6,.,.,TRBJ2-4,TGTGCCAGCAGCTCCAAATTAGCCAAAAACATTCAGTACTTC,CASSSKLAKNIQYF
TRBV7-9,.,.,TRBJ2-7,TGTGCCAGCAGCCCGTCGTACGAGCAGTACTTC,CASSPSYEQYF
TRBV18,few,.,TRBJ1-2,TGTGCCAGCTCAGACCGGACTGGCCGTGACTATGGCTACACCTTC,CASSDRTGRDYGYTF
TRBV12-5,.,TRBD2,TRBJ2-1,TGTGCTAGTGGTTTGGGTAGCGGGAGCAACAATGAGCAGTTCTTC,CASGLGSGSNNEQFF
TRBV18,.,.,TRBJ2-6,TGTGCCAGCTCAGTCGACAGTCCAAACTCTGGGGCCAACGTCCTGACTTTC,CASSVDSPNSGANVLTF
TRBV7-2,.,TRBD2,TRBJ2-3,TGTGCCAGCAGCTTATTCGGGGGGATGAGCACAGATACGCAGTATTTT,CASSLFGGMSTDTQYF
TRBV6-6,.,TRBD2,TRBJ2-2,TGTGCCAGCAGTTACTCGAGGGAGGGCGGGGAGCTGTTTTTT,CASSYSREGGELFF
TRBV5-1,.,TRBD2,TRBJ2-7,TGCGCCAGCAGCTTGGTCACTAGCGGGGCAATCTACGAGCAGTACTTC,CASSLVTSGAIYEQYF
TRBV9,few,TRBD1,TRBJ2-1,TGTGCCAGCAGCGTAGGTGACAGGGGGCTCTACAATGAGCAGTTCTTC,CASSVGDRGLYNEQFF
TRBV12-5,few,.,TRBJ1-4,TGTGCTAGTGGCACGAGAGAAAAACTGTTTTTT,CASGTREKLFF
TRBV30,.,.,TRBJ2-1,TGTGCCTGGGTTAGCTATAGCTCCTACAATGAGCAGTTCTTC,CAWVSYSSYNEQFF
TRBV29-1,few,.,TRBJ2-3,TGCAGCGTTGTTGGTATCACTAGCACAGATACGCAGTATTTT,CSVVGITSTDTQYF
TRBV5-1,few,TRBD1,TRBJ2-1,TGCGCCAGCAGAGCCTACGGGACAGGGGGAAGTAATGAGCAGTTCTTC,CASRAYGTGGSNEQFF
TRBV29-1,.,.,TRBJ2-3,TGCAGCGTCAGGCTTATCACAGATACGCAGTATTTT,CSVRLITDTQYF
TRBV2,few,TRBD2,TRBJ2-7,TGTGCCAGCAGTGAAGGGAGACTAGCGGGCCACGAGCAGTACTTC,CASSEGRLAGHEQYF
TRBV2,few,.,TRBJ2-3,TGTGCCAGCAGTGAAGAACAGGGTGCAGATACGCAGTATTTT,CASSEEQGADTQYF
TRBV25-1,.,TRBD1,TRBJ1-1,TGTGCCAGCACGAATGGGGGTTTGGCAGGGGGCACTGAAGCTTTCTTT,CASTNGGLAGGTEAFF
TRBV5-1,few,TRBD1,TRBJ1-1,TGCGCCAGCAGCCCGGGACAGAAGAACACTGAAGCTTTCTTT,CASSPGQKNTEAFF
TRBV7-9,few,TRBD2,TRBJ2-5,TGTGCCAGCAGTAGAGCCCTCGGGGGGAGGGAGACCCAGTACTTC,CASSRALGGRETQYF
TRBV5-4,few,.,TRBJ2-1,TGTGCCAGCAGAGGAGACAGGGCGGGAAATGAGCAGTTCTTC,CASRGDRAGNEQFF
TRBV18,.,.,TRBJ1-2,TGTGCCAGCTCACCAGTTAGTCAGGGCGCTTTCGGCTACACCTTC,CASSPVSQGAFGYTF
TRBV5-4,.,.,TRBJ2-2,TGTGCCAGCAGCCTATCCGAGGCGGGAAACACCGGGGAGCTGTTTTTT,CASSLSEAGNTGELFF
TRBV4-1,.,.,TRBJ1-2,TGCGCCAGCAGCCAAGAATTCGATCGAGGGAACTATGGCTACACCTTC,CASSQEFDRGNYGYTF